The 17 T cell receptor beta chains below all came from one sample that was sequenced in a study of PD-1 blockade in classical Hodgkin lymphoma. In every patient, relapse followed autologous stem cell transplantation, while exposure to brentuximab vedotin differed. Using immunoSEQ multiplex PCR, the repertoire was profiled, and TCRdb retains in-frame clones only, with some absent. In the table there are 150,000 or so clones, approximately 81% of which are singletons. Sequencing used peripheral blood mononuclear cells (PBMCs), obtained before the second cycle of nivolumab. The origin of the receptors is a human donor with classical Hodgkin lymphoma.

CDR3 in amino acids: CASSRTGLNTEAFF. In nucleotides, the CDR3 is TGTGCCAGCAGTAGGACAGGGTTGAACACTGAAGCTTTCTTT. This chain joins TRBV6-1 and TRBJ1-1, with TRBD1 matching 8 bases. V lost 5 bases, J lost 0 bases, and 2 bases stayed unmatched. Germline values: CDR1 MNHNS, CDR2 SASEGT. This CDR3 region has 14 residues.

This chain uses TRBV19 with TRBJ2-3; TRBD1 matches at 9 bases. The CDR3 runs 15 residues. Germline V CDR1 and CDR2: LNHDA, SQIVND (reference sequence). The V gene end was trimmed by 6 bases and the J gene end by 3 bases; junction bases not matched to a gene: 7. The CDR3 DNA is TGTGCCAGTAGCGGGACAGGGTTGAGTACAGATACGCAGTATTTT. Translated, it gives CASSGTGLSTDTQYF. The whole variable domain, remainder taken from reference TRBV19 and TRBJ2-3, is DGGITQSPKYLFRKEGQNVTLSCEQNLNHDAMYWYRQDPGQGLRLIYYSQIVNDFQKGDIAEGYSVSREKKESFPLTVTSAQKNPTAFYLCASSGTGLSTDTQYFGPGTRLTVL.

This rearrangement joins TRBV27 to TRBJ2-2; D is ambiguous. The V end lost 3 bases, the J end lost 4 bases, and 6 bases lay between the germline ends. CDR1 MNHEY and CDR2 SMNVEV come from the germline V gene (reference sequence). The length of the CDR3 is 13 residues. The CDR3 coding sequence is TGTGCCAGCAGTTTGGTCATCACCGGGGAGCTGTTTTTT. Protein product: CASSLVITGELFF.

This chain uses TRBV6-5 with TRBJ1-5, with TRBD1 identical over 7 bases. V was clipped by 0 bases and J by 3 bases; unmatched bases: 2. CDR1 and CDR2 (germline): MNHEY, SVGAGI. The CDR3 totals 15 residues. The CDR3 here is CASSYSQGNNQPQHF. The CDR3 region has the DNA TGTGCCAGCAGTTACTCACAGGGGAACAATCAGCCCCAGCATTTT.

The chain combines TRBV11-2 with TRBJ1-5, with TRBD1 as a possible D gene (6 bases). CDR1 is SGHAT, CDR2 FQNNGV, per germline. The V and J ends lost 0 bases and 7 bases respectively, with 13 bases between them. CDR3 length: 15 residues. The CDR3 is CASSLDRQARQPQHF. The CDR3 nucleotides read TGTGCCAGCAGCTTAGATCGACAGGCCAGGCAGCCCCAGCATTTT. The full variable domain, with the rest looked up from reference TRBV11-2 and TRBJ1-5, is EAGVAQSPRYKIIEKRQSVAFWCNPISGHATLYWYQQILGQGPKLLIQFQNNGVVDDSQLPKDRFSAERLKGVDSTLKIQPAKLEDSAVYLCASSLDRQARQPQHFGDGTRLSIL.

The V and J genes are TRBV10-3 and TRBJ2-1; D uncertain. The CDR3 is 16 amino acids. Trimming shortened V by 1 base and J by 9 bases, and 19 bases separated the two germline ends. Per germline, CDR1 ENHRY and CDR2 SYGVKD. The CDR3 here is CAISEFEVPTMGEQFF. In DNA, the CDR3 is TGTGCCATCAGTGAGTTCGAAGTCCCCACTATGGGTGAGCAGTTCTTC.

The CDR3: CASSGGMNYGYTF. The CDR3 DNA reads TGTGCCAGCTCGGGGGGCATGAACTATGGCTACACCTTC. The rearrangement uses TRBV28 and TRBJ1-2, with a weak D call TRBD1 (6 bases). Trimming cost V 8 bases and J 2 bases, with 12 bases left between them. Germline assignment: CDR1 MDHEN and CDR2 SYDVKM. The CDR3 spans 13 residues.

This chain links TRBV2 with TRBJ1-2, with a weak D call TRBD1 (5 bases). Germline V gene lookup returns CDR1 SNHLY and CDR2 FYNNEI. V was pared by 11 bases and J by 2 bases, with 15 bases between. This CDR3 has 13 residues. This chain's CDR3 is CAGDSSFNYGYTF. The CDR3 DNA reads as TGTGCCGGCGACAGTTCTTTCAACTATGGCTACACCTTC.

This clone was observed a single time. The chain has TRBV5-8 and TRBJ2-1, with D unclear. CDR3 size: 15 residues. Trimming removed 5 bases from V and 5 bases from J, with 17 bases in between. Per the germline V gene, CDR1 is SGHTS and CDR2 is YDEGEE. The CDR3 DNA is TGTGCCAGCAGGAACGAACTCCTTTCTAACAATGAGCAGTTCTTC. It yields the protein CASRNELLSNNEQFF.

The V gene is TRBV29-1, the J gene TRBJ2-7; tentatively, D is TRBD1 (5 bases). From germline, CDR1 is SQVTM and CDR2 ANQGSEA. CDR3 length: 14 amino acids. The V and J ends lost 6 bases and 3 bases respectively, with 18 bases between them. The CDR3 DNA follows: TGCAGCGTGGGGCGGACGGAAGGGGTCTACGAGCAGTACTTC. This sequence encodes CSVGRTEGVYEQYF.

The rearrangement links TRBV25-1 to TRBJ1-4; unclear D gene. CDR1 is MGHDK and CDR2 is SYGVNS in the germline V gene. This CDR3 spans 15 amino acids. V was trimmed by 7 bases and J by 10 bases, leaving 22 bases between them. The chain's CDR3 is CASTDRALFCVKLFF. The CDR3 bases are TGTGCCAGCACGGACCGGGCCCTTTTTTGTGTAAAACTGTTTTTT. Using reference TRBV25-1 and TRBJ1-4 for the parts outside the CDR3, the full variable domain is EADIYQTPRYLVIGTGKKITLECSQTMGHDKMYWYQQDPGMELHLIHYSYGVNSTEKGDLSSESTVSRIRTEHFPLTLESARPSHTSQYLCASTDRALFCVKLFFGSGTQLSVL.

The gene calls are TRBV5-1 and TRBJ1-5, with D perhaps matching TRBD1 (6 bases). This CDR3 is built from 17 residues. V was shortened by 0 bases and J by 0 bases, with 13 bases between the two germline ends. CDR1 is SGHRS and CDR2 is YFSETQ in the germline V gene. The CDR3 loop reads CASSLGTDPYSNQPQHF. CDR3 nucleotide sequence: TGCGCCAGCAGCTTGGGGACAGATCCTTATAGCAATCAGCCCCAGCATTTT.

Here the CDR3 reads CASSESTSGNEQFF. In DNA, the CDR3 is TGTGCCAGCAGTGAATCGACTAGCGGAAATGAGCAGTTCTTC. V usage is TRBV6-4 and J usage is TRBJ2-1; TRBD2 agrees at 9 bases. The CDR3 has 14 amino acids. V lost 3 bases to trimming and J lost 7 bases; unmatched junction nucleotides: 4. Germline-derived CDR1 and CDR2 are MRHNA and SNTAGT.

This chain uses TRBV7-9 with TRBJ1-4; 11 bases map to TRBD1. This CDR3 contains 18 residues. J lost 0 bases, V lost 5 bases, and 8 bases had no gene match. Germline CDR1 is SEHNR and CDR2 is FQNEAQ (reference sequence). CDR3 loop: CASSDAGTGGATNEKLFF. DNA of the CDR3: TGTGCCAGCAGCGACGCCGGGACAGGGGGTGCAACTAATGAAAAACTGTTTTTT.

The chain carries TRBV19 and TRBJ1-4; 7 bases agree with TRBD1. The CDR3 spans 14 residues. Unmatched junction bases numbered 7, after V lost 4 bases and J lost 8 bases. CDR1 and CDR2 (germline): LNHDA, SQIVND (reference sequence). This chain's CDR3 is CASSKTGSKEKLFF. The CDR3, as DNA: TGTGCCAGTAGTAAGACAGGGAGTAAAGAAAAACTGTTTTTT.

CDR3 sequence reads: CASSLNGGGAATQYF. CDR3 in DNA: TGTGCCAGCAGCCTAAATGGTGGGGGGGCTGCTACGCAGTATTTT. The J gene is TRBJ2-3, the V gene TRBV7-6; possible D gene TRBD2, 7 bases. V dropped 5 bases and J dropped 8 bases, with 20 bases sitting between them. CDR3 length: 15 residues. Per germline, CDR1 SGHVS and CDR2 FNYEAQ.

This clone has a handful of counts. One base away lies a much larger clone, so this may be a sequencing read error. This chain joins TRBV7-3 and TRBJ1-1, with 7 bases lining up with TRBD1. The junction had 1 base not matched to a gene; V was cut back by 2 bases and J by 1 base. CDR1 SGHTA and CDR2 FQGTGA come from the germline V gene. This CDR3 comprises 14 residues. The CDR3 spells CASSLQGGNTEAFF. The CDR3 region has the DNA TGTGCCAGCAGCTTACAGGGGGGGAACACTGAAGCTTTCTTT.